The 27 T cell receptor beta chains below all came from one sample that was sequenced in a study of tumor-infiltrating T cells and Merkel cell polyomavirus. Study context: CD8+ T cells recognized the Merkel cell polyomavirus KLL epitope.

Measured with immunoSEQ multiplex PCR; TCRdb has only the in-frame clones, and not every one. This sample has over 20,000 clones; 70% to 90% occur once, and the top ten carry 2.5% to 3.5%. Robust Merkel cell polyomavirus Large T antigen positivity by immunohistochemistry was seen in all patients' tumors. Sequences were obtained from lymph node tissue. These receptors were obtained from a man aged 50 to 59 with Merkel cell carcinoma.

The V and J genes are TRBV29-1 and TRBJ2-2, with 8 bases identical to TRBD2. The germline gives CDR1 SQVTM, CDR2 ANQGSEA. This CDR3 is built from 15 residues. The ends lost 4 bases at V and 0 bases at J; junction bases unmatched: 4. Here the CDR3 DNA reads TGCAGCGTTGCGTCGCGGGAGGCGAACACCGGGGAGCTGTTTTTT. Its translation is CSVASREANTGELFF.

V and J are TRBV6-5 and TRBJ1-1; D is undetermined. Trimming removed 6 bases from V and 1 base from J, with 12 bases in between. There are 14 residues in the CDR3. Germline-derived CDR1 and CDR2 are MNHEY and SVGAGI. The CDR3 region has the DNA TGTGCCAGCAGCCCTCTACAGACGAACACTGAAGCTTTCTTT. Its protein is CASSPLQTNTEAFF.

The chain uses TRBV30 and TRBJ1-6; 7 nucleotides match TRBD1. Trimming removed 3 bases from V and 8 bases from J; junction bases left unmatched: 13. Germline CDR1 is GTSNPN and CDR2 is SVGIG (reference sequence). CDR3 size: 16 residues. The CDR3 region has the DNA TGTGCCTGGAGCGGACCCTCCCTCAGGGGGGATTCACCCCTCCACTTT. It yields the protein CAWSGPSLRGDSPLHF. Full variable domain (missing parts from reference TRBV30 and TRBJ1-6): SQTIHQWPATLVQPVGSPLSLECTVEGTSNPNLYWYRQAAGRGLQLLFYSVGIGQISSEVPQNLSASRPQDRQFILSSKKLLLSDSGFYLCAWSGPSLRGDSPLHFGNGTRLTVT.

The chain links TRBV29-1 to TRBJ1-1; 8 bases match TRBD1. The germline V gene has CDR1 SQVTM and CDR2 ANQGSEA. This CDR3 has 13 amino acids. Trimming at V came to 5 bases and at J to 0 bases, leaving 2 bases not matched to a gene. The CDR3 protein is CSVQGALNTEAFF. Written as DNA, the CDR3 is TGCAGCGTTCAGGGGGCATTGAACACTGAAGCTTTCTTT.

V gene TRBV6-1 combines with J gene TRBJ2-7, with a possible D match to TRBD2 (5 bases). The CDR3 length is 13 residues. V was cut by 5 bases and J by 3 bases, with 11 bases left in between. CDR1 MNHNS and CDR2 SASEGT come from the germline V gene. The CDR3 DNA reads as TGTGCCAGCAGTTTGGAGCGGAACTACGAGCAGTACTTC. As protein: CASSLERNYEQYF.

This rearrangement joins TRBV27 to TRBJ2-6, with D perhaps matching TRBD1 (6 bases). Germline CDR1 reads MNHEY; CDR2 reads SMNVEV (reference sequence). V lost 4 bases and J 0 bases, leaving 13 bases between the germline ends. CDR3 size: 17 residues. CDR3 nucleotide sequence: TGTGCCAGCAGTTCGGCAGGGGATAGCTCTGGGGCCAACGTCCTGACTTTC. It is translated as CASSSAGDSSGANVLTF.

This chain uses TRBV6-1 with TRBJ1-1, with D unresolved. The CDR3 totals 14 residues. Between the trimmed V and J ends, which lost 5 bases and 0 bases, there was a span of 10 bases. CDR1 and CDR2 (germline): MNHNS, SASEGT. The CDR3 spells CASSPAGVNTEAFF. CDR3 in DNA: TGTGCCAGCAGTCCCGCGGGAGTGAACACTGAAGCTTTCTTT.

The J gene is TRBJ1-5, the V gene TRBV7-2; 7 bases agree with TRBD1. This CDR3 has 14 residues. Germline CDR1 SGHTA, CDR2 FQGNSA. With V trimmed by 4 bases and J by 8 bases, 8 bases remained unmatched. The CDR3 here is CASSSGQGVKPQHF. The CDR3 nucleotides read TGTGCCAGCAGCTCCGGGCAGGGGGTTAAGCCCCAGCATTTT.

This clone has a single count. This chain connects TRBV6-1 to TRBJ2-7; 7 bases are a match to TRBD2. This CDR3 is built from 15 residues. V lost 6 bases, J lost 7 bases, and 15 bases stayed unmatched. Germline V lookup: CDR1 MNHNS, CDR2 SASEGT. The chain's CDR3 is CASSRLLAGEGEQYF. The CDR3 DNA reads TGTGCCAGCAGCAGGCTTTTGGCGGGAGAAGGAGAGCAGTACTTC.

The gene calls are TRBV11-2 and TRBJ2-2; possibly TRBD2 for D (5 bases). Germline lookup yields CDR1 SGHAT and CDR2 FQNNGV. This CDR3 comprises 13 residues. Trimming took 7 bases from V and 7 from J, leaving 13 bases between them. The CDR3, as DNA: TGTGCCAGCAACCAACTAGTGCTCGGGGAGCTGTTTTTT. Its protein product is CASNQLVLGELFF.

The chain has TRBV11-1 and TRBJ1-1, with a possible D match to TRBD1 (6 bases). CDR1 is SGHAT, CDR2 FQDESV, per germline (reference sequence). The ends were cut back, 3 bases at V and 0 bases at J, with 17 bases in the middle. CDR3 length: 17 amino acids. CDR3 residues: CASSFLGQITMNTEAFF. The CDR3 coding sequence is TGTGCCAGCAGCTTCCTCGGACAGATTACAATGAACACTGAAGCTTTCTTT. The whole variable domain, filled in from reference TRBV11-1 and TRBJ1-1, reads EAEVAQSPRYKITEKSQAVAFWCDPISGHATLYWYRQILGQGPELLVQFQDESVVDDSQLPKDRFSAERLKGVDSTLKIQPAELGDSAMYLCASSFLGQITMNTEAFFGQGTRLTVV.

CDR3 residues: CASSLGWGGVDEKLFF. The CDR3 nucleotides read TGTGCCAGCAGCTTGGGCTGGGGGGGCGTTGATGAAAAACTGTTTTTT. The chain combines TRBV7-9 with TRBJ1-4, with D possibly being TRBD1 (6 bases). This CDR3 region has 16 residues. Per germline, CDR1 SEHNR and CDR2 FQNEAQ (reference sequence). V lost 3 bases, J lost 6 bases, and 17 bases lay in between.

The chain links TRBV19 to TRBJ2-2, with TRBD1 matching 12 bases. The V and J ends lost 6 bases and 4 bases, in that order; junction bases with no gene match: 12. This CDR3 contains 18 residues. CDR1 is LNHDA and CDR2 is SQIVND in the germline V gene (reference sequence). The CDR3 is CASSKEGQGALFTGELFF. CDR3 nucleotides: TGTGCCAGTAGCAAAGAGGGACAGGGGGCCCTTTTCACCGGGGAGCTGTTTTTT.

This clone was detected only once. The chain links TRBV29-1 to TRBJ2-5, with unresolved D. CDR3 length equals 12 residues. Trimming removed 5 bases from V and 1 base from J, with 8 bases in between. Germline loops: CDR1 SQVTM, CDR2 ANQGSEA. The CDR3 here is CSVLSFQETQYF. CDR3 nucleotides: TGCAGCGTTCTGAGTTTCCAAGAGACCCAGTACTTC.

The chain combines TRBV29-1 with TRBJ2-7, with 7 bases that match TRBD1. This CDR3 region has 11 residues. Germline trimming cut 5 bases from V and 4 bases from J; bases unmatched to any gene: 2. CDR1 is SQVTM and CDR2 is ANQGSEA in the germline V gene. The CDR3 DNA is TGCAGCGTTCACAGGGGTTACGAGCAGTACTTC. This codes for CSVHRGYEQYF.

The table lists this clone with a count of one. CDR3 bases: TGTGCCAGCAGTGCCGGGGACACTTCGCACACTGAAGCTTTCTTT. This translates into CASSAGDTSHTEAFF. V gene TRBV28 combines with J gene TRBJ1-1; D may be TRBD1 (6 bases). The CDR3 length is 15 residues. V shed 5 bases and J shed 3 bases, with 16 bases lying between them. The germline gives CDR1 MDHEN, CDR2 SYDVKM. The full variable domain, with the rest looked up from reference TRBV28 and TRBJ1-1, is DVKVTQSSRYLVKRTGEKVFLECVQDMDHENMFWYRQDPGLGLRLIYFSYDVKMKEKGDIPEGYSVSREKKERFSLILESASTNQTSMYLCASSAGDTSHTEAFFGQGTRLTVV.

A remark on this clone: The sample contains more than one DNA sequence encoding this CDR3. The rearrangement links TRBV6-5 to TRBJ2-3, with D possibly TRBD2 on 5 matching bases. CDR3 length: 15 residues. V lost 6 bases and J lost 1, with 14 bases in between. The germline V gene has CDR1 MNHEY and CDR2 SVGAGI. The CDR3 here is CASSPEKAGTDTQYF. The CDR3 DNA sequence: TGTGCCAGCAGCCCGGAGAAAGCGGGCACAGATACGCAGTATTTT.

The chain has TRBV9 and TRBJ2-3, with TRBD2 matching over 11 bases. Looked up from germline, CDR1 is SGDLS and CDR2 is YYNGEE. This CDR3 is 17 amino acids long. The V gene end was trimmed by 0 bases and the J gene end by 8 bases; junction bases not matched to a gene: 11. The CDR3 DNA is TGTGCCAGCAGCGTAGTCCTAGCGGGGGGTCCCCCAGGTACGCAGTATTTT. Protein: CASSVVLAGGPPGTQYF. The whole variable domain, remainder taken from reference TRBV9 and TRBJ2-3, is DSGVTQTPKHLITATGQRVTLRCSPRSGDLSVYWYQQSLDQGLQFLIQYYNGEERAKGNILERFSAQQFPDLHSELNLSSLELGDSALYFCASSVVLAGGPPGTQYFGPGTRLTVL.

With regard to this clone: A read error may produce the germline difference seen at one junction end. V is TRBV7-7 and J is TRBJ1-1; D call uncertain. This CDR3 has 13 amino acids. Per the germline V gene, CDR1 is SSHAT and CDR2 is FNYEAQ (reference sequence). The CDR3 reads CASSLAEYTEAFF. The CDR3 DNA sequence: TGTGCTAGCAGCTTAGCCGAGTACACTGAAGCTTTCTTT.

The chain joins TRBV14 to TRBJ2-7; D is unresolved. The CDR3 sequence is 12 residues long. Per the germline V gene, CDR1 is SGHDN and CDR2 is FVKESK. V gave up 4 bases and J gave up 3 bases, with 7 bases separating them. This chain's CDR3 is CASSRSGYEQYF. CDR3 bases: TGTGCCAGCAGCCGGTCGGGCTACGAGCAGTACTTC.

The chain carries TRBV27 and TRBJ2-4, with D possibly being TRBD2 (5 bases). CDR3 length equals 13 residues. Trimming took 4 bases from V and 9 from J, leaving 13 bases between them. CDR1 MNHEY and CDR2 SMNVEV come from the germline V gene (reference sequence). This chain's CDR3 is CASSWSGVGIQYF. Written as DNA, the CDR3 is TGTGCCAGCAGTTGGTCCGGGGTCGGCATTCAGTACTTC.

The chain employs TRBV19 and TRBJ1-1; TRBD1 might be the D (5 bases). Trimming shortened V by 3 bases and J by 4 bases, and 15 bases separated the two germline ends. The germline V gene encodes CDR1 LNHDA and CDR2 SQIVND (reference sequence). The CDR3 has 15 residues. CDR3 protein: CASSMRGVRGTEAFF. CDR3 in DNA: TGTGCCAGTAGTATGAGAGGGGTGCGGGGCACTGAAGCTTTCTTT.

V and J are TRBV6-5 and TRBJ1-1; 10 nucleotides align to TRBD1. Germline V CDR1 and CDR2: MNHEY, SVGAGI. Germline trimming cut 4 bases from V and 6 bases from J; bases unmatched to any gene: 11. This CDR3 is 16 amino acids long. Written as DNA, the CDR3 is TGTGCCAGCAGTTTAGGAGGGACAGGGGTAAACCCTGAAGCTTTCTTT. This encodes CASSLGGTGVNPEAFF.

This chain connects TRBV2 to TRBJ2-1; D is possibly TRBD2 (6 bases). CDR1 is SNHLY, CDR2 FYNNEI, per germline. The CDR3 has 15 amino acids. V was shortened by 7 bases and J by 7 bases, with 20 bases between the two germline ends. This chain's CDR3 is CASNVPRGSGNEQFF. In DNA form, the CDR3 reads TGTGCCAGCAATGTCCCCCGGGGGTCAGGAAATGAGCAGTTCTTC. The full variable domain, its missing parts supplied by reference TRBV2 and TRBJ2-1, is EPEVTQTPSHQVTQMGQEVILRCVPISNHLYFYWYRQILGQKVEFLVSFYNNEISEKSEIFDDQFSVERPDGSNFTLKIRSTKLEDSAMYFCASNVPRGSGNEQFFGPGTRLTVL.

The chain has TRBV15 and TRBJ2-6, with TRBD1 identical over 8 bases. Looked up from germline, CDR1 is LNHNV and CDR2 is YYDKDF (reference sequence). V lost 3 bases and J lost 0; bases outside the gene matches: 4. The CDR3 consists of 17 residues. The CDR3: CATSRDRDSSGANVLTF. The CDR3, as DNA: TGTGCCACCAGCAGGGACAGGGACAGCTCTGGGGCCAACGTCCTGACTTTC.

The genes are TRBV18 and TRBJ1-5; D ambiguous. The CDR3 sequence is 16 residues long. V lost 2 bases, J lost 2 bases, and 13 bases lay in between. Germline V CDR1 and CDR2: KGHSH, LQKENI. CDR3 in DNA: TGTGCCAGCTCACCAGTCTCCCCCACGGGCAATCAGCCCCAGCATTTT. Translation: CASSPVSPTGNQPQHF.

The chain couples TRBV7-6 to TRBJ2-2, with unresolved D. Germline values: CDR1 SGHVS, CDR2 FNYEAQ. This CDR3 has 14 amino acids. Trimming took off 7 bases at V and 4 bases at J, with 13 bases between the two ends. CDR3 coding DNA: TGTGCCAGCACTCAAGAGGTTGGCACCGGGGAGCTGTTTTTT. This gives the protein CASTQEVGTGELFF.